This TCR beta chain derives from a study of T cells after posttransplantation cyclophosphamide. In this sample, this clone turned up many times. The antigen is unknown. The length of the CDR3 is 13 residues. Per the germline V gene, CDR1 is WNHNN and CDR2 is SYGVQD (reference sequence). V lost 0 bases to trimming and J lost 5 bases, with 7 bases between them. TCRdb keeps only in-frame clones here, not all; method: immunoSEQ multiplex PCR. The table lists about 38,000 clones, no singletons, with 2.5% in the top ten. Overall study findings and caveats: Recipient CMV seropositivity and CMV reactivation strongly tracked TRB clonality. Donor CD8+ memory clones often dominated recipient blood repertoires at later times.

Sequencing was done on a sample of PBMCs. The sequence derives from a middle-aged man in good health, CMV-negative, and a related stem cell transplant donor. V gene TRBV10-1 combines with J gene TRBJ2-5; D perhaps matches TRBD1 (5 bases). CDR3 region: CASSESGVETQYF. CDR3 sequence (DNA): TGCGCCAGCAGTGAGTCAGGGGTGGAGACCCAGTACTTC.